The present T cell receptor (beta chain) was sequenced within a study of shared clonotypes between healthy human individuals. About the study: Per donor, three plates held CD4 naive cells, three held CD4 memory, two held CD8 naive and one held CD8 memory.

In the authors' methods: Owing to the provision of junction-only sequences devoid of quality scores by immunoSEQ, filtering differed. Produced via immunoSEQ multiplex PCR; TCRdb's table is partial and in-frame only. V and J calls and clone size come straight from that table; D and trimming were deduced from the DNA. The sample carries a few million clones, under 95% recorded once. Germline V gives CDR1 SGHTA, CDR2 FQGNSA. This CDR3 has 16 residues. The V and J ends lost 4 bases and 0 bases, in that order; junction bases with no gene match: 3. The J gene is TRBJ2-1, the V gene TRBV7-2; 10 bases fit TRBD2. Sequenced material: naive CD4+ T cells from PBMCs. Subset here: CD45RA+ positively selected. This sequence originates from a man aged 18 to 29 in good health. Some clones in this sample may be carry-over from other donors' samples. The CDR3 DNA is TGTGCCAGCAGCTGGGGACTAGCGATCTCCTACAATGAGCAGTTCTTC. Its translation is CASSWGLAISYNEQFF.